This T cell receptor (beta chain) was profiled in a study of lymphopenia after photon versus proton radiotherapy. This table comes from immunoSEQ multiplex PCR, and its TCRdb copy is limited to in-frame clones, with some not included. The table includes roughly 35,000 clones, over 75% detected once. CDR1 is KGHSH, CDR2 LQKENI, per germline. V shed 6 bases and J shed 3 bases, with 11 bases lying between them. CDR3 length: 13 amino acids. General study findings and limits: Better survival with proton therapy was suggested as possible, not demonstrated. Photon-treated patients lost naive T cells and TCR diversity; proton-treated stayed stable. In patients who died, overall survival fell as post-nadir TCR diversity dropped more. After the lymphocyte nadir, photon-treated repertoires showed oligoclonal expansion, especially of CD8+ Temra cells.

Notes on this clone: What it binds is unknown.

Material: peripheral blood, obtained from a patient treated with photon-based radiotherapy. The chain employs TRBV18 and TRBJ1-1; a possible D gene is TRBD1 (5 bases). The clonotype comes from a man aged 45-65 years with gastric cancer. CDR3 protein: CASSRGGDTEAFF. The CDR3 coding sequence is TGTGCCAGCTCCCGGGGGGGGGACACTGAAGCTTTCTTT.